What follows is one T cell receptor beta chain and its context. What it binds is not known. This sample was included in a study of beta chain features in type 1 diabetes. The study's findings and limits: The study found fewer insertions and more deletions at VDJ junctions in type 1 diabetes patients.

Every bit of the isolated RNA underwent reverse transcription, so sequencing read expressed TCRB transcripts. TCRdb's copy holds only in-frame clones and misses some; the assay was immunoSEQ multiplex PCR. The sample yields 130,000 to 150,000 clones, 9.2% seen once. This TCR was recovered from a young man in good health. Source material: central memory CD4+ T cells from blood.

CDR3 loop: CASSRLGAMGTDTQYF. The DNA of the CDR3 is TGTGCCAGCAGTCGACTGGGGGCTATGGGCACAGATACGCAGTATTTT. The chain combines TRBV9 with TRBJ2-3; possibly TRBD1 for D (6 bases). The V end lost 5 bases, the J end lost 1 base, and 17 bases lay between the germline ends. This CDR3 contains 16 residues. Germline lookup yields CDR1 SGDLS and CDR2 YYNGEE.